What follows is one TCR beta chain and its context. It has no known antigen specificity. No base-level quality is on record; no much larger clone is a single base apart. From the cysteine up to the phenylalanine, the CDR3 has a length of 14 residues. Just the 42-base CDR3 DNA is kept, in frame starting at base 1. From V the trimming removes 0 bases and from J it removes 5 bases, while the gene matches leave 4 bases of the junction unaccounted for. Looking up the germline V gene yields CDR1 ENHRY and CDR2 SYGVKD. The sample originates from a study of beta chain features in type 1 diabetes (dated by TCRdb to between 2017 and 2018). With respect to the entire study: Patients and healthy donors did not differ in mean age, gender distribution, total cell number or subset yield. A total of 90 million to 130 million sorted cells were examined across all samples, and a strong correlation was observed between cell number per subset and RNA yield. The study compared the TCRB repertoires of sorted circulating CD4+ T cell subsets in recently diagnosed type 1 diabetes patients with those in matched healthy donors. Regulatory and stem cell-like memory subsets were isolated from only 8 patients and about eight healthy donors, whereas naive and central memory subsets came from all 28 donors.

What the authors observed across the whole study: Fewer insertions and more nucleotide deletions at VDJ recombination sites were observed in patients with type 1 diabetes, implying thymic rearrangement abnormalities. Because the HLA sub-analyses included only small numbers of individuals, any influence of HLA type on TCRB rearrangement was left unresolved. Because cDNA was sequenced instead of genomic DNA, highly expressing activated cells could be over-represented, though the groups showed no difference in activation or CD3 levels. A moderate but significant shortening of TCRB CDR3 length was observed in type 1 diabetes patients in all four CD4+ subsets. Shorter templates might be favored by PCR, yet because patient and control samples were amplified and corrected together, any such skew would affect both groups equally. Naive, central memory and regulatory TCRB repertoires appeared more similar among patients than among healthy donors.

The High Capacity cDNA Reverse Transcription Kit was used to reverse transcribe all of the isolated RNA, meaning that expressed TCRB transcripts were what got sequenced. Naive, central memory and regulatory T cell samples underwent deep immunoSEQ sequencing, averaging around 4 million total reads per sample. Sorted cells were lysed in RLT buffer, and RNA was extracted using DNase-treated RNeasy Micro or Mini kits according to cell number. Each cell subset was processed on its own to prevent cross-contamination, while patient and healthy donor samples were processed together. Using the immunoSEQ multiplex PCR, TCRB sequences were amplified from cDNA into 87-bp fragments spanning the CDR3 region. Sequencing of the amplicons was performed on the Illumina HiSeq platform. Turning to the authors' computational methods: PCR bias was computationally corrected using synthetic template baselines, reads within Hamming distance 2 were collapsed, and singletons that could not be merged were discarded. Reads were aligned to IMGT to assign V, D and J genes, CDR3 length, and insertions or deletions at six rearrangement sites. Within each subset, clonotype counts were normalized to the number of sorted cells before true diversity and Gini coefficients were calculated with the tcR R package. Repertoire sharing was quantified using the overlap coefficient calculated on TCRB nucleotide sequences. Out-of-frame TCRB sequences from naive cells were analyzed as a proxy for the pre-selection repertoire. This immuneACCESS table, as held by TCRdb, lists in-frame sequences with V and J called but not all clones. Of the missing ones, under half trace to an unresolved V gene in checked studies; the others have no known cause. The V and J calls and clone size were taken over from that table, and D and trimming were inferred from the DNA. The sample table records hundreds of thousands of clones; around 15% of these occur just once. The ten largest account for 0.022% of the sample.

A single peripheral blood draw of around 100 mL on average was collected from each donor into heparinised tubes. A BD FACSAria II was used to sort naive, central memory, regulatory and stem cell-like memory CD4+ T cells with a panel that included CD45RO, CCR7, CD25, CD127, CD95 and CD27. A purity above 95% was achieved for all sorted populations. PBMCs were isolated immediately by Lymphoprep density gradient centrifugation and stained directly without culture. So that batch effects would be minimized, each experiment stained and sorted samples in pairs, pairing one healthy donor with one patient. Sequenced sample: naive CD4+ T cells from blood. The cell subset or site label on this specimen signifies: true naive CD4+ T cells. This sequence uses TRBV10-3 and TRBJ2-7; TRBD2 aligns with 7 central bases. The sequence was collected from a man aged 18 to 30 with type 1 diabetes. The DNA sequence is as follows: TGTGCCATCAGTGAGTCGGGGAGGGAAAACGAGCAGTACTTC. Its translation reads: CAISESGRENEQYF.